The source of this TCR beta chain is a study of T cell repertoires in cytomegalovirus infection. Whole-study results and caveats: The ex vivo response was dominated by HLA-C-restricted CMV-specific TCR beta clonotypes.

The CDR3 has 10 amino acids. The germline V and J ends were trimmed by 5 bases and 4 bases, with 5 bases remaining between them. Germline lookup yields CDR1 SQVTM and CDR2 ANQGSEA. TCRdb processed the reads anew with MiXCR; each CDR3 protein has one entry. This table holds around 300,000 distinct CDR3 sequences, approximately 22% found once. As for this clonotype: What it binds is not known.

This chain connects TRBV29-1 to TRBJ1-2; D is undetermined. The sequencing used cultured PBMCs, collected from culture after CMV antigen stimulation. The clonotype comes from a human donor in good health (CMV status not recorded). Some clones in this sample may be carry-over from other donors' samples. CDR3 sequence (DNA): TGCAGCGTTCAGGCCTATGGCTACACCTTC. Protein product: CSVQAYGYTF.